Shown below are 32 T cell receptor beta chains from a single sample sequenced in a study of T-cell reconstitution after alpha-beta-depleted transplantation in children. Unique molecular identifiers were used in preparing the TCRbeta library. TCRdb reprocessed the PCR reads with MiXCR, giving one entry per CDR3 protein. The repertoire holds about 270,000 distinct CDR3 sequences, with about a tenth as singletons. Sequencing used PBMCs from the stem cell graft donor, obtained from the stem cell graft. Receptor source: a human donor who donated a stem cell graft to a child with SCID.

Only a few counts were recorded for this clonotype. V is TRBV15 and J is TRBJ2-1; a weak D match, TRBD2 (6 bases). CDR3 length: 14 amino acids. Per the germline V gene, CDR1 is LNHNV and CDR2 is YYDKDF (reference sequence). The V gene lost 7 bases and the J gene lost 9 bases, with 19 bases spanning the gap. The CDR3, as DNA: TGTGCCACCAACCCACAAACGGAGGGCGGTGAGCAGTTCTTC. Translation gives CATNPQTEGGEQFF.

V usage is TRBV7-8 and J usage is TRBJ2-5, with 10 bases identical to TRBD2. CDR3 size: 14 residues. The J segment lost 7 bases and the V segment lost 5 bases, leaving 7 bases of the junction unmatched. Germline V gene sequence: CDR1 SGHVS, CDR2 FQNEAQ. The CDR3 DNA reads TGTGCCAGCAGCCAATTACGACTAGCGGGGACCCAGTACTTC. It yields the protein CASSQLRLAGTQYF. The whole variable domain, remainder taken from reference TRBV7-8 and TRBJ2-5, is GAGVSQSPRYKVAKRGQDVALRCDPISGHVSLFWYQQALGQGPEFLTYFQNEAQLDKSGLPSDRFFAERPEGSVSTLKIQRTQQEDSAVYLCASSQLRLAGTQYFGPGTRLLVL.

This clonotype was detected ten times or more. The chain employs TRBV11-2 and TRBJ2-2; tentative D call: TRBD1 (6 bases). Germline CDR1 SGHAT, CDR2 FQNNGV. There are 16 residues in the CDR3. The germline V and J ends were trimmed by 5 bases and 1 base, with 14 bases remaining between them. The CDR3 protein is CASSLRRGKNTGELFF. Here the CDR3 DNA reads TGTGCCAGCAGCCTACGAAGGGGGAAGAACACCGGGGAGCTGTTTTTT.

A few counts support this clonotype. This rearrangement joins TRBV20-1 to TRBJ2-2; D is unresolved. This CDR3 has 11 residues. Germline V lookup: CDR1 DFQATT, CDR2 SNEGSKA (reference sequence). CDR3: CSPPFSGELFF. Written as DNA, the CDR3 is TGCAGCCCTCCCTTCTCCGGGGAGCTGTTTTTT.

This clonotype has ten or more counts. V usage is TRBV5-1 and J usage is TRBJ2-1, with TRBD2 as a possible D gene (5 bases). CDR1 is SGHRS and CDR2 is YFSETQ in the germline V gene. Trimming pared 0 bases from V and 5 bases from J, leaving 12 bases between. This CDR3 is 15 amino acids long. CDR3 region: CASSLAGLEDNEQFF. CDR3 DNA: TGCGCCAGCAGCTTGGCGGGGTTAGAGGACAATGAGCAGTTCTTC.

Here the CDR3 DNA reads TGTGCCAGCAGTTTCAGACAAGAGACCCAGTACTTC. This codes for CASSFRQETQYF. The chain is built from TRBV12-3 or TRBV12-4 and TRBJ2-5; D remains ambiguous. The length of the CDR3 is 12 residues. The V and J ends lost 3 bases and 2 bases respectively, with 4 bases between them.

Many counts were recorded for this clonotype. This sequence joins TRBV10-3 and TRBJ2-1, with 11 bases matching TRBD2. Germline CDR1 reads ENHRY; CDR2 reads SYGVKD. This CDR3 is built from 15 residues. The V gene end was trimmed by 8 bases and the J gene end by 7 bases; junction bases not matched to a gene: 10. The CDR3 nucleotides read TGTGCCATCGCCACAACTAGCGGGGGCGGGAATGAGCAGTTCTTC. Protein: CAIATTSGGGNEQFF.

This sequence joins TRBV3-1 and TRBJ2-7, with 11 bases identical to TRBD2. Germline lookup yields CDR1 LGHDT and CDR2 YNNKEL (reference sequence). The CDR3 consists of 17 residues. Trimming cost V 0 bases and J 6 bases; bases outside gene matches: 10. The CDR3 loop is CASSQERLAGRNSEQYF. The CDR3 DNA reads TGTGCCAGCAGCCAAGAACGACTAGCGGGGCGGAATAGCGAGCAGTACTTC.

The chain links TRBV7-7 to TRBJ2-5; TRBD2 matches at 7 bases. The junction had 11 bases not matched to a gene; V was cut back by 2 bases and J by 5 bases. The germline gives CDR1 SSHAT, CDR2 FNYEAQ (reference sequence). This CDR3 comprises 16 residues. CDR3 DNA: TGTGCCAGCAGCTTAATTTCTGGCGGGGGAGGGGAGACCCAGTACTTC. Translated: CASSLISGGGGETQYF.

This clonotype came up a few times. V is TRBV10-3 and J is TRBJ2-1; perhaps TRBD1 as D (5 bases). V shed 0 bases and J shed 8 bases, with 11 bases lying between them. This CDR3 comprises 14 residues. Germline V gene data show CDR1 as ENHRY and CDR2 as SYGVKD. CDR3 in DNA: TGTGCCATCAGTGAGTCCCCAGGGAAGGATGAGCAGTTCTTC. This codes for CAISESPGKDEQFF.

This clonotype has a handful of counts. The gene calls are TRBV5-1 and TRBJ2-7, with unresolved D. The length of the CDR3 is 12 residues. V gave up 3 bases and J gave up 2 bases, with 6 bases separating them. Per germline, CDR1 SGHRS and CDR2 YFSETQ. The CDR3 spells CASSSNPYEQYF. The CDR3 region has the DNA TGCGCCAGCAGCTCGAACCCCTACGAGCAGTACTTC.

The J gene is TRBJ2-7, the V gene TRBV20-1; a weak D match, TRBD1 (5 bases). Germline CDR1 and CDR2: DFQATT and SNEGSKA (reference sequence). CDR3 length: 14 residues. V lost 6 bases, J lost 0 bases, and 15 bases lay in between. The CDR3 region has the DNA TGCAGTGCCCAAGGGGCAGAACTCTCCTACGAGCAGTACTTC. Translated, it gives CSAQGAELSYEQYF.

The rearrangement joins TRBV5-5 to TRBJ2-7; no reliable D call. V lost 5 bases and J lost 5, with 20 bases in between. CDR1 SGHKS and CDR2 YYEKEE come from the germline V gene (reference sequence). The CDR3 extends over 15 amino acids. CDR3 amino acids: CASSRWGRSEDEQYF. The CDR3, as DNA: TGTGCCAGCAGTCGGTGGGGAAGGTCCGAGGACGAGCAGTACTTC.

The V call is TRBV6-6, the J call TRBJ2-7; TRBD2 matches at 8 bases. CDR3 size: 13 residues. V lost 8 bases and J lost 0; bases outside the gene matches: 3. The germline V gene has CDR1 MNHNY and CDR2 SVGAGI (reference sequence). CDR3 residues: CASFSGDSYEQYF. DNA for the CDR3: TGTGCCAGCTTTAGCGGGGACTCCTACGAGCAGTACTTC.

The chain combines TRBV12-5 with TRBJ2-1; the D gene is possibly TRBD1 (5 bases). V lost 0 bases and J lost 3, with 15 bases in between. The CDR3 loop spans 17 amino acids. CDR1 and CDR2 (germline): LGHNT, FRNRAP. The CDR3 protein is CASGLVGSGYNYNEQFF. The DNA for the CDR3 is TGTGCTAGTGGTTTGGTAGGTTCAGGGTATAACTACAATGAGCAGTTCTTC.

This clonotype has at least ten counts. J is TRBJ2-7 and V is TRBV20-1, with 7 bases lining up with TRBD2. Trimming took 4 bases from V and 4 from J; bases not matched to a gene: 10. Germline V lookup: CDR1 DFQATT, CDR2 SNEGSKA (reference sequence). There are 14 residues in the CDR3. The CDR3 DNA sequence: TGCAGTGCTAAAGGACTAGTCTCGGATTACGAGCAGTACTTC. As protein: CSAKGLVSDYEQYF.

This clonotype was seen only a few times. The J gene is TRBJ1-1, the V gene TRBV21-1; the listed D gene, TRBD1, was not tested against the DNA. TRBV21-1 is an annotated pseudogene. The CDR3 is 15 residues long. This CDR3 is CASSNSGGAGNEAFF. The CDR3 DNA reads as TGTGCCAGCAGCAATTCAGGGGGGGCCGGAAATGAAGCTTTCTTT.

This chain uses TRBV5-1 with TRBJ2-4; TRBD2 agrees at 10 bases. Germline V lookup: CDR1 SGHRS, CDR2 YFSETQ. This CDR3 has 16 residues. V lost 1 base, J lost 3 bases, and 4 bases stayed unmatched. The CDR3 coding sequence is TGCGCCAGCAGCTTGCCCCTAGCGGGAGACAAAAACATTCAGTACTTC. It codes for CASSLPLAGDKNIQYF.

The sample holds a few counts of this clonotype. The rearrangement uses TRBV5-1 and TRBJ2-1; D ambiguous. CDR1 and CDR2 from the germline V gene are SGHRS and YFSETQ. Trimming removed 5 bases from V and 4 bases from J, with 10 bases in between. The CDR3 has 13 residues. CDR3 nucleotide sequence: TGCGCCAGCAGGTTGACACTTTACAATGAGCAGTTCTTC. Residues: CASRLTLYNEQFF.

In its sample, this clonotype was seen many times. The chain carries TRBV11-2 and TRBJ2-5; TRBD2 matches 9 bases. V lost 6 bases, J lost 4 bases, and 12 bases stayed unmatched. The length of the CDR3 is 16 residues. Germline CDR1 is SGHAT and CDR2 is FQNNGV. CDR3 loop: CASSPIAGALSETQYF. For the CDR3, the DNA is TGTGCCAGCAGTCCGATAGCGGGGGCTTTATCAGAGACCCAGTACTTC.

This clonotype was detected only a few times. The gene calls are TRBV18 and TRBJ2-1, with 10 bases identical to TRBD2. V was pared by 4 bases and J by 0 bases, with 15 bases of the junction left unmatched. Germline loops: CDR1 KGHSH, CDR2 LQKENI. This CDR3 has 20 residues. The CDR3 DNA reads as TGTGCCAGCTCACAGAGTAATAGCGGGGGGACAAAAAGCTCCTACAATGAGCAGTTCTTC. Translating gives CASSQSNSGGTKSSYNEQFF.

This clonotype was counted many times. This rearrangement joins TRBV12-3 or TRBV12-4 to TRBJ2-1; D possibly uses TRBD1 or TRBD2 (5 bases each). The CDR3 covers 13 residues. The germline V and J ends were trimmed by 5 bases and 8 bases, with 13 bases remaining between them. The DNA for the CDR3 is TGTGCCAGCAGTAGGGGCGAGGGGTATGAGCAGTTCTTC. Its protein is CASSRGEGYEQFF.

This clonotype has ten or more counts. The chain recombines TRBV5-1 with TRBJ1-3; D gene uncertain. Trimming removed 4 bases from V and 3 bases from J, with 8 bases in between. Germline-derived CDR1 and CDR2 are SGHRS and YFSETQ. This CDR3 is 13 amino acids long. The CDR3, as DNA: TGCGCCAGCAGCGGTGGACGTGGAAACACCATATATTTT. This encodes CASSGGRGNTIYF.

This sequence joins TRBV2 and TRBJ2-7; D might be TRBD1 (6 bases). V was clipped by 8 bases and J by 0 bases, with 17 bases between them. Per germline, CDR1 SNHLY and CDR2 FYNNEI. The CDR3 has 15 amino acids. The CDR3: CASGRWGTRSYEQYF. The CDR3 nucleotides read TGTGCCAGCGGCCGGTGGGGGACACGCTCCTACGAGCAGTACTTC.

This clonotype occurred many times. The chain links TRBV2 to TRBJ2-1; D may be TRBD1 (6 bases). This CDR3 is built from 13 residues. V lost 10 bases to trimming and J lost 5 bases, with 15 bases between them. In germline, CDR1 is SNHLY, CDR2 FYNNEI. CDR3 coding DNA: TGTGCCACACAGGGCTCGACTAACAATGAGCAGTTCTTC. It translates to CATQGSTNNEQFF.

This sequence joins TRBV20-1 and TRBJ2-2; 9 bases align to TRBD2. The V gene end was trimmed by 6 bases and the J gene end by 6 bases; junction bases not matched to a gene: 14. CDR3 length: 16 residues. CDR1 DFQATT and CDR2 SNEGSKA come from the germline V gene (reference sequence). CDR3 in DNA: TGCAGTGCCAAGGTCCTAAGCGGGGGGCTGGCCGGGGAGCTGTTTTTT. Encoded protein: CSAKVLSGGLAGELFF.

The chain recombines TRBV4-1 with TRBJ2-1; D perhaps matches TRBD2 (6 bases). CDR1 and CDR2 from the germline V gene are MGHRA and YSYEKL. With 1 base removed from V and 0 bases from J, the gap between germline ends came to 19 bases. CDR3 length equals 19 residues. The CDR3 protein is CASSQGRGTSASSYNEQFF. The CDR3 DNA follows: TGCGCCAGCAGCCAAGGGCGGGGCACCTCGGCAAGCTCCTACAATGAGCAGTTCTTC.

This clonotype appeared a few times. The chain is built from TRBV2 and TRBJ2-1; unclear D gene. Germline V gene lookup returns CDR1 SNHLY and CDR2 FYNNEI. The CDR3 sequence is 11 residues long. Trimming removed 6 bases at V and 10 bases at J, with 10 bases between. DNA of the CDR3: TGTGCCAGCAGAGAACTAAGGGAGCAGTTCTTC. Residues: CASRELREQFF. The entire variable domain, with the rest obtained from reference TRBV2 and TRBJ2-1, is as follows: EPEVTQTPSHQVTQMGQEVILRCVPISNHLYFYWYRQILGQKVEFLVSFYNNEISEKSEIFDDQFSVERPDGSNFTLKIRSTKLEDSAMYFCASRELREQFFGPGTRLTVL.

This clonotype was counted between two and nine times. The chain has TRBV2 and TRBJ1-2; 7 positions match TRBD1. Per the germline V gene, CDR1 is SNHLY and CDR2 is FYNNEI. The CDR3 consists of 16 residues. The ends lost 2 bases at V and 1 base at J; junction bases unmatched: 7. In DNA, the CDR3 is TGTGCCAGCAGTGAAATTGGGACAGTCTATAACTATGGCTACACCTTC. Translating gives CASSEIGTVYNYGYTF.

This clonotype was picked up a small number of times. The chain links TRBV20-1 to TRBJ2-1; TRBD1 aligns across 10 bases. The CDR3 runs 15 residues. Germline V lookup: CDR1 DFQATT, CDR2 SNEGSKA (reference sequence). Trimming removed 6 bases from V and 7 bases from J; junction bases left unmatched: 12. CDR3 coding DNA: TGCAGTGCAACAGCAACGGGACAGGGGATTAATGAGCAGTTCTTC. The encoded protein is CSATATGQGINEQFF.

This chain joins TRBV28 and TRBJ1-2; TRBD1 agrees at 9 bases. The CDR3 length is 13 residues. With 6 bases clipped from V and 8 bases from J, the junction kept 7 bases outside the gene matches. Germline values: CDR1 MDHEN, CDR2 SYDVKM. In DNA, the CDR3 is TGTGCCAGCAGCCCACAGGGGGCTTTAGGCTACACCTTC. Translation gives CASSPQGALGYTF.

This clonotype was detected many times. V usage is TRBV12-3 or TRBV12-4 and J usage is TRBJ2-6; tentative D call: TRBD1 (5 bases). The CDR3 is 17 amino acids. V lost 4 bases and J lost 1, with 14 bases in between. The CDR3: CASSYGAGKSGANVLTF. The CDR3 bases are TGTGCCAGCAGTTACGGAGCAGGGAAGTCTGGGGCCAACGTCCTGACTTTC.